This TCR beta chain was recorded in a study of blood T cell repertoires in COVID-19. About the research overall: From T cells, B-cell-depleted T cells, or PBMCs came the material, which was cDNA or gDNA.

Participant ages covered 18 to 89 years across 20 to 25 US areas. Participant-reported clinical history was the basis for cohort assignment. Recovered status applied to Cohort 3 donors who had two consecutive negative PCRs. It also applied to those with clearance or with symptom resolution. Measured with immunoSEQ multiplex PCR; TCRdb has only the in-frame clones, and not every one. The table shows 310,000 or so clones, with 90% occurring only once. Germline lookup yields CDR1 SGHRS and CDR2 YFSETQ. J was trimmed by 7 bases and V by 7 bases; bases with no gene match: 6. This CDR3 spans 14 amino acids.

Sequencing was done on a sample of PBMCs or T cells enriched from blood (not recorded which). The rearrangement joins TRBV5-1 to TRBJ2-1; 12 nucleotides line up with TRBD2. This TCR was sampled from a woman aged 25 to 45 who had recovered from COVID-19. CDR3 sequence: CASRASGRGNEQFF. The CDR3 DNA is TGCGCCAGCCGGGCTAGCGGGAGGGGGAATGAGCAGTTCTTC.